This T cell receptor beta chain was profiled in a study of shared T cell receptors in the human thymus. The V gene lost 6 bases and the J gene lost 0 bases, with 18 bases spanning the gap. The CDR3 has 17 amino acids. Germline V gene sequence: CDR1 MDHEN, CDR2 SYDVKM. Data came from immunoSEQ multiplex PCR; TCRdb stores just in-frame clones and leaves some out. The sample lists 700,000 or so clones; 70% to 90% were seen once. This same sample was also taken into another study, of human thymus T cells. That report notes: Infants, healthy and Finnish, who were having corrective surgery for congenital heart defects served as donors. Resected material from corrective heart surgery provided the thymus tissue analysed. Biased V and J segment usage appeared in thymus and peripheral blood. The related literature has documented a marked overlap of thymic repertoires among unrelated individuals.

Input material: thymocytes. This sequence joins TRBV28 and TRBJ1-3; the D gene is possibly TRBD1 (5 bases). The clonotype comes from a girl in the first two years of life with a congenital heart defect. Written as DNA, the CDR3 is TGTGCCAGCAGCAAGTGGGCCCAAGGGGACTCTGGAAACACCATATATTTT. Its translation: CASSKWAQGDSGNTIYF.